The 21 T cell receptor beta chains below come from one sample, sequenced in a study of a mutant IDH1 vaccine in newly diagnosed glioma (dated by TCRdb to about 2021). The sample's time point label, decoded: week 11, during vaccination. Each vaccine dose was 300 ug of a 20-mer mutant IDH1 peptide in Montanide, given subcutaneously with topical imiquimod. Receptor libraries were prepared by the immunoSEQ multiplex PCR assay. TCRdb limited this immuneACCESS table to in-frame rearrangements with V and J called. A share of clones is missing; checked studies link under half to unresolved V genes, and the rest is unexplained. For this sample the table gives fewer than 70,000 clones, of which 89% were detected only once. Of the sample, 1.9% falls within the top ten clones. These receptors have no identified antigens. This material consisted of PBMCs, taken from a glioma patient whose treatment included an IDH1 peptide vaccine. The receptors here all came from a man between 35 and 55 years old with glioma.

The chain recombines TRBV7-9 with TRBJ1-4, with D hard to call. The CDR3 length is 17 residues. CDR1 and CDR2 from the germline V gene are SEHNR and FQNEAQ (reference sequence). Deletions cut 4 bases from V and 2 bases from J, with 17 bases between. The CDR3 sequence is CASSSGRRASTNEKLFF. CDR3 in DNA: TGTGCCAGCAGCTCAGGAAGGAGGGCGAGCACTAATGAAAAACTGTTTTTT.

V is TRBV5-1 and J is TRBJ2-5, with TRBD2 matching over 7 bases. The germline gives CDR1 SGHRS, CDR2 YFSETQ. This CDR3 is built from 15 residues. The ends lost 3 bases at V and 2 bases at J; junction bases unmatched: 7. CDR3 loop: CASSSFLAEQETQYF. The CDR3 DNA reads TGCGCCAGCAGCTCATTCCTAGCGGAGCAAGAGACCCAGTACTTC.

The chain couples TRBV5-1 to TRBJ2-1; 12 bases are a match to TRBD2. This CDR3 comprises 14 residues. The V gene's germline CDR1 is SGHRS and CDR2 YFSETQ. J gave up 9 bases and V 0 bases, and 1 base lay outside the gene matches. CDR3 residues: CASSLASGRGEQFF. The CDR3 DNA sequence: TGCGCCAGCAGCTTGGCTAGCGGGAGGGGTGAGCAGTTCTTC.

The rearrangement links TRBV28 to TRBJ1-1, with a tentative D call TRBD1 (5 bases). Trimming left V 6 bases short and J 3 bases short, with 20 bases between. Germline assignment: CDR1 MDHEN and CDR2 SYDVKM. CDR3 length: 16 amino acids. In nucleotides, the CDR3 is TGTGCCAGCAGCACCGGGGCGTTTAAGGGATACACTGAAGCTTTCTTT. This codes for CASSTGAFKGYTEAFF. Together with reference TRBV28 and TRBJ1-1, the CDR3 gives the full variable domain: DVKVTQSSRYLVKRTGEKVFLECVQDMDHENMFWYRQDPGLGLRLIYFSYDVKMKEKGDIPEGYSVSREKKERFSLILESASTNQTSMYLCASSTGAFKGYTEAFFGQGTRLTVV.

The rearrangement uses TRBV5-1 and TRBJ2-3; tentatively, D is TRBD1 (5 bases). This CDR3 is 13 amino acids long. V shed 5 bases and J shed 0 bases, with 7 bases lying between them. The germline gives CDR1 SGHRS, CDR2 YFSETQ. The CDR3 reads CASRTASTDTQYF. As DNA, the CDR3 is TGCGCCAGCAGGACAGCTAGCACAGATACGCAGTATTTT.

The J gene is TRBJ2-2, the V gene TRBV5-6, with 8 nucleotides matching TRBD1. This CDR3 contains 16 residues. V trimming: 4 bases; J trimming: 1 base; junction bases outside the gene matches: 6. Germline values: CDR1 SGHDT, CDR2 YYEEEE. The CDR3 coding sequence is TGTGCCAGCAGCCTCGCCGGGACAGGGAACACCGGGGAGCTGTTTTTT. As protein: CASSLAGTGNTGELFF.

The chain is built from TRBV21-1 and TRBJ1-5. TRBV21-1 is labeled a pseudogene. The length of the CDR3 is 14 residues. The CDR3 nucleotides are TGTGCCAGCTCTGCCCCATGGGGGGGACAGCCCCAGCATTTT. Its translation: CASSAPWGGQPQHF.

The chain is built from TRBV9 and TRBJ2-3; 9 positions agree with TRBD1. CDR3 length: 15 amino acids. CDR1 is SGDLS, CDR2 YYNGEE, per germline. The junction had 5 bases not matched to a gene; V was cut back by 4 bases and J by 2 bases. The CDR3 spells CASSPRTGDTDTQYF. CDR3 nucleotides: TGTGCCAGCAGCCCCCGGACAGGGGACACAGATACGCAGTATTTT.

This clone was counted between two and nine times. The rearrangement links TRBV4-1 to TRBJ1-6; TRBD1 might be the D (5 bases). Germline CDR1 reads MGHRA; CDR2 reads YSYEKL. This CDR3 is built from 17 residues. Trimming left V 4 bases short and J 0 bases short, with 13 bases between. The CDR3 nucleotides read TGCGCCAGCAGCCGAGGGACGGCGAGCTCCTATAATTCACCCCTCCACTTT. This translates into CASSRGTASSYNSPLHF.

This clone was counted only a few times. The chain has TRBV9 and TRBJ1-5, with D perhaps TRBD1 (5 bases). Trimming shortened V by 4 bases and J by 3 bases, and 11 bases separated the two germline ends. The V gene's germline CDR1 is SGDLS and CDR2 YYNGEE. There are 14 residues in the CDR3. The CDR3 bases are TGTGCCAGCAGCCCCTGGGGCACCAATCAGCCCCAGCATTTT. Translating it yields CASSPWGTNQPQHF.

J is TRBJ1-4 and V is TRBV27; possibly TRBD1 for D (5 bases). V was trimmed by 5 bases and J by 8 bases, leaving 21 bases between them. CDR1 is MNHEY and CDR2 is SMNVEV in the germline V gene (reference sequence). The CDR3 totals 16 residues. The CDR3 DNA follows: TGTGCCAGCAGTCGCGAAAGGGGAGGGATCTGGGAAAAACTGTTTTTT. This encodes CASSRERGGIWEKLFF.

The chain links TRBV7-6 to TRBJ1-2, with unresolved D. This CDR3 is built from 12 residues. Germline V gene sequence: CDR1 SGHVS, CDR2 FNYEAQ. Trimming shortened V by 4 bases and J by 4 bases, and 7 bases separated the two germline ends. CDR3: CASSSFGYGYTF. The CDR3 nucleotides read TGTGCCAGCAGCTCCTTCGGCTATGGCTACACCTTC.

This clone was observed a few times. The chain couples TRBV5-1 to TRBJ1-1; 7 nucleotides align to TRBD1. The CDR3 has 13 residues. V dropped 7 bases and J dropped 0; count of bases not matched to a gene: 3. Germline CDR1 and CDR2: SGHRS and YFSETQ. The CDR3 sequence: CASVGQMNTEAFF. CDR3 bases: TGCGCCAGCGTGGGACAGATGAACACTGAAGCTTTCTTT.

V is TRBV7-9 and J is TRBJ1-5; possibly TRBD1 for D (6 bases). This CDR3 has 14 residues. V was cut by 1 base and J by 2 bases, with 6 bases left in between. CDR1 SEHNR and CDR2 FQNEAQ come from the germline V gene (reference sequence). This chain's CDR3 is CASSLEGGNQPQHF. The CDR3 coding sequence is TGTGCCAGCAGCTTAGAGGGGGGCAATCAGCCCCAGCATTTT. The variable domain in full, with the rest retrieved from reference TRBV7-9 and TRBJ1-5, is DTGVSQNPRHKITKRGQNVTFRCDPISEHNRLYWYRQTLGQGPEFLTYFQNEAQLEKSRLLSDRFSAERPKGSFSTLEIQRTEQGDSAMYLCASSLEGGNQPQHFGDGTRLSIL.

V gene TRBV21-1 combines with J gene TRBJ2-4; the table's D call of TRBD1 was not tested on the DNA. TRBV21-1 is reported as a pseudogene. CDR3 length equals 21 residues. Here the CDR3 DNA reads TGTGCCAGCAGCAAAAAAGGTTCCTCGGGACAAATACTCATAGCCAAAAACATTCAGTACTTC. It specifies CASSKKGSSGQILIAKNIQYF.

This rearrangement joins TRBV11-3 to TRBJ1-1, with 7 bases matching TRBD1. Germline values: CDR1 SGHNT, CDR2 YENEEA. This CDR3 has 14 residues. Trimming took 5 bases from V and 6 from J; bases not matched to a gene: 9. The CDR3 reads CASSAGTEGAEAFF. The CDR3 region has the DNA TGTGCCAGCAGCGCCGGGACAGAAGGCGCTGAAGCTTTCTTT.

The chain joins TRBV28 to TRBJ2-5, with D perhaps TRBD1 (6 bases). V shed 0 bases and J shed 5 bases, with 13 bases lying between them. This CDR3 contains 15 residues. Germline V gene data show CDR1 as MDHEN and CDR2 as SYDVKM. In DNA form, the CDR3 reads TGTGCCAGCAGTTTATGGAAGGACAGTAAGGAGACCCAGTACTTC. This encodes CASSLWKDSKETQYF.

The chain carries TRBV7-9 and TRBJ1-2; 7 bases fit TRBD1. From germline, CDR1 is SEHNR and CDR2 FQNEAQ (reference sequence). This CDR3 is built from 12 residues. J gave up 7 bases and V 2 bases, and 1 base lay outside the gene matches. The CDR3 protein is CASSLTGVGYTF. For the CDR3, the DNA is TGTGCCAGCAGCTTAACAGGGGTTGGCTACACCTTC.

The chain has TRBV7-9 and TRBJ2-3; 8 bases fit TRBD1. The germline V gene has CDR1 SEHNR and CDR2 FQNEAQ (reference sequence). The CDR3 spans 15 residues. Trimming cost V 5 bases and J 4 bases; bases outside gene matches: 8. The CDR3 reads CASSQGASSSDTQYF. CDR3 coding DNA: TGTGCCAGCAGCCAGGGGGCTAGCTCCTCAGATACGCAGTATTTT.

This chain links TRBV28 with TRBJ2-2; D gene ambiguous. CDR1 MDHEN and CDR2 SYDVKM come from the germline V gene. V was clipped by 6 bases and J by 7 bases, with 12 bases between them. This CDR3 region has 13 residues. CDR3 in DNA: TGTGCCAGCAGCAACAGACGCTACGGGGAGCTGTTTTTT. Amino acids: CASSNRRYGELFF.

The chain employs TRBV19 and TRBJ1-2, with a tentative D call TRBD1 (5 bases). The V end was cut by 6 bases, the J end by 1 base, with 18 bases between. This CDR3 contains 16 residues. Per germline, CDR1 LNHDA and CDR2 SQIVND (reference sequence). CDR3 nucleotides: TGTGCCAGTAGATTCATGCCGGGACCATTTAACTATGGCTACACCTTC. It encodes CASRFMPGPFNYGYTF. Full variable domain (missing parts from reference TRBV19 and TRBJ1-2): DGGITQSPKYLFRKEGQNVTLSCEQNLNHDAMYWYRQDPGQGLRLIYYSQIVNDFQKGDIAEGYSVSREKKESFPLTVTSAQKNPTAFYLCASRFMPGPFNYGYTFGSGTRLTVV.